This passage covers 11 T cell receptor beta chains from one sample sequenced in a study of shared clonotypes between healthy human individuals. Sequencing used immunoSEQ multiplex PCR; TCRdb keeps in-frame clones, though not all of them. The table records about 520,000 clones, approximately 80% of them present only once. Input material: PBMCs. The origin of the receptors is a woman between 35 and 50 years old in good health. Some clones in this sample may be carry-over from other donors' samples.

This clone was counted only a few times. J is TRBJ1-1 and V is TRBV4-3; D is unclear. Trimming took 4 bases from V and 6 from J, leaving 15 bases between them. CDR1 LGHNA and CDR2 YSLEER come from the germline V gene. This CDR3 comprises 14 residues. CDR3 bases: TGCGCCAGCAGCCCTCTCAACACTGTTGCTGAAGCTTTCTTT. Translated, it gives CASSPLNTVAEAFF.

V usage is TRBV4-2 and J usage is TRBJ2-1, with TRBD2 matching over 9 bases. Trimming at V came to 2 bases and at J to 5 bases, leaving 13 bases not matched to a gene. The V gene's germline CDR1 is LGHNA and CDR2 YNFKEQ. The CDR3 has 18 residues. The CDR3 region is CASSQLAGSLVTDNEQFF. The CDR3 region has the DNA TGTGCCAGCAGCCAACTAGCGGGATCTCTCGTCACAGACAATGAGCAGTTCTTC.

The CDR3 loop is CASSFGGRGSDTQYF. The CDR3 DNA sequence: TGTGCCAGCAGTTTTGGCGGGAGGGGGTCAGATACGCAGTATTTT. This chain joins TRBV6-5 and TRBJ2-3; 9 bases match TRBD2. The CDR3 spans 15 residues. CDR1 MNHEY and CDR2 SVGAGI come from the germline V gene. V was clipped by 4 bases and J by 4 bases; unmatched bases: 6.

This clone appeared a few times. The chain couples TRBV29-1 to TRBJ1-1; tentative D call: TRBD1 (6 bases). The CDR3 runs to 13 residues. Looked up from germline, CDR1 is SQVTM and CDR2 is ANQGSEA. Trimming removed 2 bases from V and 5 bases from J, with 12 bases in between. In nucleotides, the CDR3 is TGCAGCGTTGAACCAGGGGCACGGACTGAAGCTTTCTTT. Translation: CSVEPGARTEAFF.

The chain is built from TRBV4-1 and TRBJ2-5, with 7 bases identical to TRBD2. Near its end, the DNA agrees better with TRBJ2-7, so the J call may be wrong. CDR1 is MGHRA, CDR2 YSYEKL, per germline. The CDR3 runs 15 residues. The CDR3 sequence: CASSTIAGFSYEQYF. As DNA, the CDR3 is TGCGCCAGCAGCACAATAGCGGGCTTCTCCTACGAGCAGTACTTC.

This clone was counted only a few times. A far larger clone is just one base off, so this is likely a read error. V gene TRBV7-8 combines with J gene TRBJ2-7; D might be TRBD1 or TRBD2, each matching 6 bases. CDR3 length equals 12 residues. Germline V gene data show CDR1 as SGHVS and CDR2 as FQNEAQ. CDR3 residues: CAGSHGGGEQYF. CDR3 coding DNA: TGTGCCGGCAGCCACGGGGGCGGCGAGCAGTACTTC.

Details on this clone: The sample contains more than one DNA sequence encoding this CDR3. V is TRBV25-1 and J is TRBJ2-7; D not resolved. Trimming left V 3 bases short and J 4 bases short, with 4 bases between. Germline V CDR1 and CDR2: MGHDK, SYGVNS. The CDR3 length is 11 residues. In DNA, the CDR3 is TGTGCCAGCAGTGACGGGTACGAGCAGTACTTC. It encodes CASSDGYEQYF.

This chain uses TRBV5-1 with TRBJ2-3, with TRBD2 as a possible D gene (6 bases). The CDR3 consists of 15 residues. Looked up from germline, CDR1 is SGHRS and CDR2 is YFSETQ. V lost 2 bases to trimming and J lost 6 bases, with 16 bases between them. Written as DNA, the CDR3 is TGCGCCAGCAGCTTTGAAGCGGGCCCTGTTGATACGCAGTATTTT. It translates to CASSFEAGPVDTQYF.

Notes on this clone: It is likely a read error: a sequence one base away is far more abundant. The DNA for the CDR3 is TGTGCCAGCGGCTTAGCGGTGAGAACAGGGGGACTGGGGTCCTACGAGCAGTACTTC. Its protein product is CASGLAVRTGGLGSYEQYF. The chain employs TRBV7-9 and TRBJ2-7, with TRBD1 identical over 8 bases. The CDR3 is 19 amino acids. Germline V gene sequence: CDR1 SEHNR, CDR2 FQNEAQ (reference sequence).

The chain carries TRBV6-5 and TRBJ2-7, with TRBD1 matching 8 bases. The CDR3 runs to 15 residues. The germline V gene encodes CDR1 MNHEY and CDR2 SVGAGI. Trimming cost V 2 bases and J 7 bases; bases outside gene matches: 10. In DNA form, the CDR3 reads TGTGCCAGCAGTTACGACGGCAGGGGGCTTGGTGAGCAGTACTTC. Translating it yields CASSYDGRGLGEQYF.

The J gene is TRBJ1-1, the V gene TRBV4-2; the D is unclear. The V gene's germline CDR1 is LGHNA and CDR2 YNFKEQ. The length of the CDR3 is 13 residues. V was trimmed by 4 bases and J by 8 bases, leaving 14 bases between them. CDR3 DNA: TGTGCCAGCAGCCTCCCGGGTACTGGGGAAGCTTTCTTT. This codes for CASSLPGTGEAFF.